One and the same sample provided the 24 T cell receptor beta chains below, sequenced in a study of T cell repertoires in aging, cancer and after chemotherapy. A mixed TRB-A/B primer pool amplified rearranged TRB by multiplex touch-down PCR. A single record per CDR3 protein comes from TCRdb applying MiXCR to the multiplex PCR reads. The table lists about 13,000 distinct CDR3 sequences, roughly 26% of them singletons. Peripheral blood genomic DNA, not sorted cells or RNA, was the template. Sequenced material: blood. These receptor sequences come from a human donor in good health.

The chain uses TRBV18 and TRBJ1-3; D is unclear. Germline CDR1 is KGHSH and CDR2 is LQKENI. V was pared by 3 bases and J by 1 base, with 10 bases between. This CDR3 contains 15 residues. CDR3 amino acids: CASSPAGGSGNTIYF. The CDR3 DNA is TGTGCCAGCTCACCGGCGGGAGGTTCTGGAAACACCATATATTTT.

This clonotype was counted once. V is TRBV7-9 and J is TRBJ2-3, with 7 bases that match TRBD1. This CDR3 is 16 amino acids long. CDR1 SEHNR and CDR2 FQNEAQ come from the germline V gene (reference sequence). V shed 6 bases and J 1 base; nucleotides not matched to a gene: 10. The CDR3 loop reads CASSDSIQGGTDTQYF. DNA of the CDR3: TGTGCCAGCAGTGACTCGATCCAGGGGGGCACAGATACGCAGTATTTT.

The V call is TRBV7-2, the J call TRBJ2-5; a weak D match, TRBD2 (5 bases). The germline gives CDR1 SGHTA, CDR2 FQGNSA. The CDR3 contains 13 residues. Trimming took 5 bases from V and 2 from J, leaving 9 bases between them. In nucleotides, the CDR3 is TGTGCCAGCAGCCGGACTCCACAAGAGACCCAGTACTTC. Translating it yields CASSRTPQETQYF.

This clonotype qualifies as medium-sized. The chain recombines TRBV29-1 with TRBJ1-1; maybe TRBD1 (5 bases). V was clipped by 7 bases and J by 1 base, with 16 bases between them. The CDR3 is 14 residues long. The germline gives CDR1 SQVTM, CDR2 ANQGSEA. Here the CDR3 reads CSGQRGGWNTEAFF. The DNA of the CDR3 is TGCAGCGGGCAGCGGGGGGGATGGAACACTGAAGCTTTCTTT.

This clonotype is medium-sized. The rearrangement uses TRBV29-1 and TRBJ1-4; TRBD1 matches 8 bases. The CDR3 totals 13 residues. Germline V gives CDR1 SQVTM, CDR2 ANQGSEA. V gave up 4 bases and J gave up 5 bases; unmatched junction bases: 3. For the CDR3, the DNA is TGCAGCGTTGGCTGGACAGGGAATGAAAAACTGTTTTTT. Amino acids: CSVGWTGNEKLFF.

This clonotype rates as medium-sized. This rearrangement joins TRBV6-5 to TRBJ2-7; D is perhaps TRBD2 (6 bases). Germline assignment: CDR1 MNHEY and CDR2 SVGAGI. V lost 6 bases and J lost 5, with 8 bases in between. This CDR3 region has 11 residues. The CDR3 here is CASRVADEQYF. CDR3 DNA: TGTGCCAGCAGAGTAGCGGACGAGCAGTACTTC.

The CDR3 is CSAPFRGNTGELFF. CDR3 in DNA: TGCAGTGCTCCTTTCAGGGGGAATACCGGGGAGCTGTTTTTT. This sequence joins TRBV20-1 and TRBJ2-2; TRBD1 matches at 7 bases. Trimming at V came to 5 bases and at J to 5 bases, leaving 8 bases not matched to a gene. This CDR3 is built from 14 residues. In germline, CDR1 is DFQATT, CDR2 SNEGSKA (reference sequence).

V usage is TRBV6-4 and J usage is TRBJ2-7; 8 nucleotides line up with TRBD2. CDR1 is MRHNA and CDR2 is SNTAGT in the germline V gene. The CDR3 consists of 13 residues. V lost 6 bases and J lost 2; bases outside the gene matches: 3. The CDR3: CASSRTSPYEQYF. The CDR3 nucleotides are TGTGCCAGCAGCCGGACTAGCCCCTACGAGCAGTACTTC.

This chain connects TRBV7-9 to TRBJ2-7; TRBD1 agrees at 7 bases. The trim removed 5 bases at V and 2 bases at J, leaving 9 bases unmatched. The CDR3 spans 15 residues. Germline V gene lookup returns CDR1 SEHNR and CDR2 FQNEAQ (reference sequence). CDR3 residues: CASSPRGTETYEQYV. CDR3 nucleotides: TGTGCCAGCAGCCCTAGAGGGACAGAGACCTACGAGCAGTACGTC.

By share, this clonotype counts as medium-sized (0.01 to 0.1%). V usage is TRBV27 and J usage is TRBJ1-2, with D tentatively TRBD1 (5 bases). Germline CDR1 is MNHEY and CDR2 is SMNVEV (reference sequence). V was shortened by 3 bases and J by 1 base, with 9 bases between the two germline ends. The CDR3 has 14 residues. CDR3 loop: CASSFTGGNYGYTF. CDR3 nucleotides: TGTGCCAGCAGTTTTACAGGAGGTAACTATGGCTACACCTTC.

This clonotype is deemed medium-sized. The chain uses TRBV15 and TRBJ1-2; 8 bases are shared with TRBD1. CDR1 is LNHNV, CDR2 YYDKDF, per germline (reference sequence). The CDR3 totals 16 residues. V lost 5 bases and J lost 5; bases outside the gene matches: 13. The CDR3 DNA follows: TGTGCCACCAGCCCGCAACTTTCGACAGGGGCATATGGCTACACCTTC. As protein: CATSPQLSTGAYGYTF.

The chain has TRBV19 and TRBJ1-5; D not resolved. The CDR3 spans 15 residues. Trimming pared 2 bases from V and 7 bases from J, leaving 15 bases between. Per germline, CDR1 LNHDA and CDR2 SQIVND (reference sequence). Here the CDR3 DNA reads TGTGCCAGTAGTATACAGGAGGCAGGAGGACAGCCCCAGCATTTT. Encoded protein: CASSIQEAGGQPQHF.

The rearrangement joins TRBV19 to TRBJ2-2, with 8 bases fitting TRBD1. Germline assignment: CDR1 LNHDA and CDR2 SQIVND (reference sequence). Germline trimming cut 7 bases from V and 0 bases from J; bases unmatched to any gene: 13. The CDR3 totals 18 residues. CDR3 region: CASIPGQVGETNTGELFF. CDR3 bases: TGTGCCAGTATTCCGGGACAGGTAGGAGAGACGAACACCGGGGAGCTGTTTTTT.

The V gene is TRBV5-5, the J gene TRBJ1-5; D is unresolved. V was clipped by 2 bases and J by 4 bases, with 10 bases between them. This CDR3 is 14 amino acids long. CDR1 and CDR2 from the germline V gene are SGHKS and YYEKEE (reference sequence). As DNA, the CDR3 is TGTGCCAGCAGCTTCAGGACGGGGAATCAGCCCCAGCATTTT. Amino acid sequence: CASSFRTGNQPQHF.

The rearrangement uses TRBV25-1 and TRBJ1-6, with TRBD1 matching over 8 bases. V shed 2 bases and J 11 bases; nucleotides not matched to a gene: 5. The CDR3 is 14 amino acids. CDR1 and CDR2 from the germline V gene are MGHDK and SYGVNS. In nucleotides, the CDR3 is TGTGCCAGCAGTGAACGGACAGGGACTCCACCCCTCCACTTT. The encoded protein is CASSERTGTPPLHF.

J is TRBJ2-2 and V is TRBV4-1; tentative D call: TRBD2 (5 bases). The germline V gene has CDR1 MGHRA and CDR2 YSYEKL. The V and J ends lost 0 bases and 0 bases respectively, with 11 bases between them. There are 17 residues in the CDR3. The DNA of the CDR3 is TGCGCCAGCAGCCAAGATGGTCCGGGGACGAACACCGGGGAGCTGTTTTTT. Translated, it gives CASSQDGPGTNTGELFF.

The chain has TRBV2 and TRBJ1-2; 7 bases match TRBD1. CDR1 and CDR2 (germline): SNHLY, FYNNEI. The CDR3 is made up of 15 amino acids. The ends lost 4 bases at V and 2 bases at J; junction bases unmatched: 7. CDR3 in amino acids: CASSVQGGQNYGYTF. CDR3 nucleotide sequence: TGTGCCAGCAGTGTTCAGGGGGGACAGAACTATGGCTACACCTTC.

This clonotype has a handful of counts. Written as DNA, the CDR3 is TGTGCCAGCAGCTTGGCCGGGGCAATCAATGAGCAGTTCTTC. Translated, it gives CASSLAGAINEQFF. The rearrangement links TRBV5-6 to TRBJ2-1; possibly TRBD1 or TRBD2 for D (5 bases each). V was pared by 0 bases and J by 6 bases, with 10 bases between. CDR3 length equals 14 residues. Germline V lookup: CDR1 SGHDT, CDR2 YYEEEE.

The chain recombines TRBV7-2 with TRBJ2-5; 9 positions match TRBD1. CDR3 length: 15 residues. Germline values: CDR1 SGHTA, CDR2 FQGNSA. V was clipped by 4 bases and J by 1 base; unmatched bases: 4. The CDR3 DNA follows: TGTGCCAGCAGCTCGGGACAGGGCCTCCAAGAGACCCAGTACTTC. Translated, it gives CASSSGQGLQETQYF. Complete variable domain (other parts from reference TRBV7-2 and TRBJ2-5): GAGVSQSPSNKVTEKGKDVELRCDPISGHTALYWYRQSLGQGLEFLIYFQGNSAPDKSGLPSDRFSAERTGGSVSTLTIQRTQQEDSAVYLCASSSGQGLQETQYFGPGTRLLVL.

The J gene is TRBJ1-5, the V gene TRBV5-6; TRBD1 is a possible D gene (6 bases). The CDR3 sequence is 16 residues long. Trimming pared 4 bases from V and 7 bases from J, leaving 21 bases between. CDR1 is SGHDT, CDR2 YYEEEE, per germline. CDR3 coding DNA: TGTGCCAGCAGCGGACAAGGGGGTTTTTCGAAGCAGCCCCAGCATTTT. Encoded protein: CASSGQGGFSKQPQHF.

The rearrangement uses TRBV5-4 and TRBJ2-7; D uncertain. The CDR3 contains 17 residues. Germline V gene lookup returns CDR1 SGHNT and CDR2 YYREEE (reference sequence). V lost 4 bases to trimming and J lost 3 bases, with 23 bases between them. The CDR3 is CASSQYALGSEIYEQYF. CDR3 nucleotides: TGTGCCAGCAGCCAATATGCCCTGGGTTCCGAGATCTACGAGCAGTACTTC.

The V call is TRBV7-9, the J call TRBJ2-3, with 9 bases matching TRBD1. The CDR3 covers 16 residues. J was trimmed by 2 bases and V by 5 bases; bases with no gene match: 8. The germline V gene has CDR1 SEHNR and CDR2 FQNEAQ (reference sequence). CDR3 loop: CASSPGTGRDTDTQYF. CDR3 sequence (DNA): TGTGCCAGCAGCCCTGGGACAGGGAGGGACACAGATACGCAGTATTTT.

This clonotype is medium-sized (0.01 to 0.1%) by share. The CDR3 loop is CASSLERGSSYNEQFF. CDR3 coding DNA: TGTGCCAGCAGCTTAGAACGGGGCAGCTCCTACAATGAGCAGTTCTTC. This sequence joins TRBV6-1 and TRBJ2-1, with D perhaps being TRBD1 or TRBD2 (5 bases each). Deletions cut 6 bases from V and 0 bases from J, with 15 bases between. The CDR3 runs to 16 residues. CDR1 MNHNS and CDR2 SASEGT come from the germline V gene.

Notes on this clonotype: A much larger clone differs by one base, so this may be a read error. The CDR3, as DNA: TGTGCCAGCAGTTACTCAGGGGGCTCCTCACCCCTCCACTTT. This translates into CASSYSGGSSPLHF. V usage is TRBV6-5 and J usage is TRBJ1-6; 7 bases line up with TRBD1. From germline, CDR1 is MNHEY and CDR2 SVGAGI. The ends lost 0 bases at V and 10 bases at J; junction bases unmatched: 3. This CDR3 has 14 amino acids.